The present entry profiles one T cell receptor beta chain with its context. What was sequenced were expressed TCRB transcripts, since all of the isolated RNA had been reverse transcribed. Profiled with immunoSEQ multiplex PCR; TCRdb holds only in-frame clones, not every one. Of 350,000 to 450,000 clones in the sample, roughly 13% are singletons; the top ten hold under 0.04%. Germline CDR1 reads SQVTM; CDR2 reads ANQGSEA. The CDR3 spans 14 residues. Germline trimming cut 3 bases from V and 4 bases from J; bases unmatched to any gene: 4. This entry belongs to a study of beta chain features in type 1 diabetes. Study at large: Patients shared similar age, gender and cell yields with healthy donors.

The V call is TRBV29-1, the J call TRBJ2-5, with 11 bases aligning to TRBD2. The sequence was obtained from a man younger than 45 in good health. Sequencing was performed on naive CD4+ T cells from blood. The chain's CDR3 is CSVETSGVGETQYF. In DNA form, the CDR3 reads TGCAGCGTTGAGACTAGCGGGGTAGGAGAGACCCAGTACTTC.